The text below deals with one TCR beta chain. The antigen remains undetermined. In germline, CDR1 is SGHTA, CDR2 FQGTGA. CDR3 length: 16 residues. V lost 4 bases to trimming and J lost 4 bases; unmatched junction nucleotides: 5. The entry originates in a study of tissue T cells after allogeneic stem cell transplantation. Overall study: Several unmodified and three CD34-selected T-cell-depleted grafts went to graft-versus-host disease patients. Pathologist review favored tissue samples showing histologically apparent lymphocytes.

Whole-study results and caveats: Tissue-detected TCR repertoire was only partly captured by blood and spleen T cells. Some tissue clones might be persisting host cells; their alloreactivity or antigen specificity was not determined.

The method was immunoSEQ multiplex PCR; TCRdb's version includes in-frame clones alone and lacks a portion of them. The data show a few hundred clones, about 80% seen once. This receptor was identified in a female patient between 18 and 50 years old with steroid-refractory graft-versus-host disease after an allogeneic stem cell transplant. Some of the T cells might come from the graft donor. The material sequenced was ileal tissue, taken at autopsy. This sequence joins TRBV7-3 and TRBJ2-5; 14 bases fit TRBD2. In nucleotides, the CDR3 is TGTGCCAGCAGCTACTCCGGGACTAGCGGGAGAGAGACCCAGTACTTC. Protein product: CASSYSGTSGRETQYF.